A single TCR beta chain is shown here with its context. What it binds is unknown. Germline CDR1 MDHEN, CDR2 SYDVKM. Trimming took 10 bases from V and 6 from J, leaving 21 bases between them. The CDR3 is made up of 14 amino acids. These data are taken from a study of cytomegalovirus exposure and HLA in healthy donors. Findings and caveats of the study: The study found most TCR sequences rare, yet found some public TCRs in many donors. Analysis was performed later, and it showed HLA-associated TCR beta chains to be more clonally expanded than equally common others.

In the PCR, 60 Vbeta and 13 Jbeta primers were used. The protocol was immunoSEQ multiplex PCR, while the TCRdb copy is restricted to in-frame clones and leaves out a portion. The top ten hold 3.5% to 5.5% of the sample, which has 140,000 to 150,000 clones, 80% to 90% seen once. Sample: PBMCs. This TCR was recovered from a woman aged 40 to 50 in good health and CMV-seropositive. The V and J genes are TRBV28 and TRBJ1-1; unclear D gene. The CDR3 nucleotides read TGTGCCACTACCCGGGAGGGATCCTCTCCTGAAGCTTTCTTT. Translation: CATTREGSSPEAFF.